The sequence of this T cell receptor (beta chain) was determined in a study of CD8+ T cells in alopecia areata. CDR1 and CDR2 from the germline V gene are ENHRY and SYGVKD. This CDR3 spans 15 amino acids. V dropped 3 bases and J dropped 5; count of bases not matched to a gene: 9. TCR sequencing used cDNA made by reverse transcription of extracted RNA. Here immunoSEQ multiplex PCR was the method, and the copy in TCRdb shows in-frame clones only, minus some. The sample includes about 250,000 clones, roughly 60% of them seen just once. Treatment noted: oral pan-JAK inhibitor, 5-10 mg twice daily. PBMCs were stained for CD3, CD4 and CD8, and CD4+ and CD8+ T cells were sorted.

V gene TRBV10-3 combines with J gene TRBJ1-2; 7 bases line up with TRBD1. The sequence came from a human donor with alopecia areata. Sequences were derived from CD4+ T cells sorted from blood, sampled between weeks 51 and 54, from a patient treated with tofacitinib. DNA of the CDR3: TGTGCCATCAGTGAATCCACAGGGGAAGGGTATGGCTACACCTTC. It yields the protein CAISESTGEGYGYTF.